This T cell receptor (beta chain) was profiled in a study of blood T cell repertoires in COVID-19. The ends lost 5 bases at V and 10 bases at J; junction bases unmatched: 6. The CDR3 has 13 residues. Method: immunoSEQ multiplex PCR; TCRdb's copy keeps in-frame clones and lacks some. The data show some 64,000 clones, with approximately 88% seen just once and about 3.2% held by the top ten. The source is a man aged 50 to 60 with active COVID-19. V gene TRBV12-3 or TRBV12-4 combines with J gene TRBJ2-1; 9 positions agree with TRBD2. Material: peripheral blood. CDR3 nucleotides: TGTGCCAGCAGTCCGGGACTAGCCGGAGAGCAGTTCTTC. It specifies CASSPGLAGEQFF.